The 20 T cell receptor beta chains below come from one sample, sequenced in a study of Tregs in tolerant kidney transplant recipients. This table comes from immunoSEQ multiplex PCR, and its TCRdb copy is limited to in-frame clones, with some not included. The sample table sets out under 35,000 clones. Recipients received nonmyeloablative bone marrow transplants from related graft donors, with transient mixed chimerism. The sequenced sample was CD4+ T cells from blood (PBMCs), obtained 24 months after the transplant. The receptors stem from a human patient who received a combined kidney and bone marrow transplant. The T cells may partly be graft donor cells.

Remarks on this clone: Read coverage stops 3 residues before the CDR3 terminus; the germline J gene supplies the remainder. The chain joins TRBV11-2 to TRBJ1-1; D is unclear. Trimming removed 0 bases from V and 5 bases from J, with 13 bases in between. The CDR3 is made up of 15 amino acids. CDR1 is SGHAT and CDR2 is FQNNGV in the germline V gene. The DNA read from the CDR3 is TGTGCCAGCAGCTTAGAGGGTCGTGCCGGGACTGAA. Encoded protein: CASSLEGRAGTE. The whole CDR3 protein reads CASSLEGRAGTEAFF.

Comments on this clone: Sequencing ends 3 residues short of the CDR3 end; the germline J gene provides the rest. The chain links TRBV2 to TRBJ1-4, with 8 bases matching TRBD1. This CDR3 is built from 16 residues. The germline V gene encodes CDR1 SNHLY and CDR2 FYNNEI. Trimming at V came to 6 bases and at J to 7 bases, leaving 13 bases not matched to a gene. Incomplete CDR3 DNA: TGTGCCAGCAGAGAGAATGCGGACAGGGCGGGTGAAAAA. It yields the protein CASRENADRAGEK. The whole CDR3 is CASRENADRAGEKLFF. The full variable domain, its missing parts supplied by reference TRBV2 and TRBJ1-4, is EPEVTQTPSHQVTQMGQEVILRCVPISNHLYFYWYRQILGQKVEFLVSFYNNEISEKSEIFDDQFSVERPDGSNFTLKIRSTKLEDSAMYFCASRENADRAGEKLFFGSGTQLSVL.

About this clone: Read data end 3 residues before the CDR3 end; the end is taken from the germline J gene. The V gene is TRBV5-1, the J gene TRBJ2-2, with 11 bases identical to TRBD2. This CDR3 has 18 residues. Germline V gives CDR1 SGHRS, CDR2 YFSETQ. The J segment lost 4 bases and the V segment lost 4 bases, leaving 12 bases of the junction unmatched. This chain's CDR3 is CASSPQIFSGRATGELFF. The sequenced part of the CDR3 DNA is TGCGCCAGCAGCCCACAGATCTTTAGCGGGAGGGCCACCGGGGAG.

On this clone: The missing CDR3 end, 3 residues past where the read stops, is filled in from the germline J gene. The V call is TRBV19, the J call TRBJ1-1; a weak D match, TRBD1 (5 bases). The CDR3 is 16 amino acids. V lost 3 bases to trimming and J lost 2 bases, with 16 bases between them. Germline-derived CDR1 and CDR2 are LNHDA and SQIVND (reference sequence). CDR3 DNA (partial): TGTGCCAGTAGTATCCCCCGCCAGGGTGAAAACACTGAA. It codes for CASSIPRQGENTE. The whole CDR3 sequence reads CASSIPRQGENTEAFF.

With regard to this clone: Read coverage stops 3 residues before the CDR3 terminus; the germline J gene supplies the remainder. The chain uses TRBV5-1 and TRBJ1-1; 8 bases agree with TRBD1. CDR1 and CDR2 from the germline V gene are SGHRS and YFSETQ. V shed 0 bases and J 0 bases; nucleotides not matched to a gene: 4. This CDR3 has 16 amino acids. The CDR3 region is CASSLAGQAVNTEAFF. The sequenced CDR3 bases are TGCGCCAGCAGCTTGGCGGGACAGGCCGTGAACACTGAA. The variable domain in full, completed from reference TRBV5-1 and TRBJ1-1, reads KAGVTQTPRYLIKTRGQQVTLSCSPISGHRSVSWYQQTPGQGLQFLFEYFSETQRNKGNFPGRFSGRQFSNSRSEMNVSTLELGDSALYLCASSLAGQAVNTEAFFGQGTRLTVV.

Remarks on this clone: The read comes to an end 3 residues before the CDR3 does, leaving the germline J gene to fill in the end. This sequence joins TRBV7-9 and TRBJ2-3, with TRBD2 matching over 7 bases. The CDR3 has 14 residues. Trimming took 11 bases from V and 4 from J; bases not matched to a gene: 12. CDR1 SEHNR and CDR2 FQNEAQ come from the germline V gene (reference sequence). CDR3 protein: CAGRAGLESDTQYF. The sequenced part of the CDR3 DNA is TGTGCCGGTCGAGCGGGATTAGAGTCAGATACG.

Remarks on this clone: Read sequence stops 3 residues before the CDR3 end, and the germline J gene provides the missing end. This sequence joins TRBV7-8 and TRBJ2-3; 8 positions match TRBD2. Germline CDR1 reads SGHVS; CDR2 reads FQNEAQ. Losses at the gene ends were 5 bases for V and 4 bases for J; bases not matched to a gene: 8. The CDR3 runs 15 residues. The CDR3 sequence: CASSPLTGGADTQYF. Partial CDR3 DNA: TGTGCCAGCAGCCCACTGACGGGAGGGGCAGATACG.

On this clone itself: The read terminates 3 residues ahead of where the CDR3 ends, so the germline J gene completes it. This sequence joins TRBV5-1 and TRBJ1-1; the D gene is possibly TRBD1 (5 bases). Trimming removed 3 bases from V and 4 bases from J, with 13 bases in between. Germline V CDR1 and CDR2: SGHRS, YFSETQ. The CDR3 has 14 amino acids. This CDR3 reads CASSSQGGGTEAFF. CDR3 DNA (partial): TGCGCCAGCAGCTCCCAGGGCGGTGGCACTGAA.

Comments on this clone: The read comes to an end 3 residues before the CDR3 does, leaving the germline J gene to fill in the end. The chain joins TRBV7-3 to TRBJ1-1; D possibly corresponds to TRBD1 (5 bases). V was cut by 5 bases and J by 2 bases, with 18 bases left in between. This CDR3 comprises 16 residues. CDR1 and CDR2 (germline): SGHTA, FQGTGA. The sequenced CDR3 bases are TGTGCCAGCAGCCCGGGGGGTCAAGGGTTTAACACTGAA. This translates into CASSPGGQGFNTE. The CDR3, in full, reads CASSPGGQGFNTEAFF.

As concerns this clone: The DNA ends 3 residues before the CDR3 does, and the rest of the CDR3 is filled in from the germline J gene. This chain links TRBV5-1 with TRBJ2-5; 7 nucleotides agree with TRBD1. CDR1 and CDR2 from the germline V gene are SGHRS and YFSETQ. With V trimmed by 2 bases and J by 0 bases, 10 bases remained unmatched. The length of the CDR3 is 17 residues. The CDR3 is CASSFQKGQRYQETQYF. The part of the CDR3 DNA that was read is TGCGCCAGCAGCTTCCAAAAGGGACAGAGGTACCAAGAGACC.

Incomplete CDR3 DNA: TGTGCCAGCAGATGGACAGGGGGCGTAGATGGC. Its protein is CASRWTGGVDG. The CDR3, in full, reads CASRWTGGVDGYTF. The chain combines TRBV5-4 with TRBJ1-2, with 11 bases lining up with TRBD1. The read terminates 3 residues before the CDR3 end, so the remaining end is supplied by the germline J gene. This CDR3 is 14 amino acids long. Germline lookup yields CDR1 SGHNT and CDR2 YYREEE (reference sequence). V lost 5 bases and J lost 6; bases outside the gene matches: 6.

For this clone: From the germline J gene comes the end of the CDR3, since the read stops 3 residues before it. This chain uses TRBV7-3 with TRBJ2-3, with TRBD2 matching over 10 bases. Germline CDR1 is SGHTA and CDR2 is FQGTGA. The CDR3 contains 15 residues. The V segment lost 5 bases and the J segment 2 bases; nucleotides outside the gene matches: 4. CDR3 bases read: TGTGCCAGCAGCCCAGGACTAGCGGTCACAGATACG. The encoded protein is CASSPGLAVTDT. The full CDR3 is CASSPGLAVTDTQYF.

The CDR3 is CASSMVFGVGEQYF. CDR3 bases read: TGTGCCAGTAGTATGGTTTTCGGGGTTGGCGAG. V and J are TRBV19 and TRBJ2-7, with D tentatively TRBD2 (5 bases). The read ends 3 residues before the CDR3 terminus; that terminus is restored from the germline J gene. Per germline, CDR1 LNHDA and CDR2 SQIVND (reference sequence). V shed 3 bases and J shed 6 bases, with 15 bases lying between them. This CDR3 has 14 residues.

With respect to this clone: With the read ending 3 residues before the CDR3 end, the germline J gene is used to fill in that end. J is TRBJ2-5 and V is TRBV18, with 7 bases lining up with TRBD1. Per germline, CDR1 KGHSH and CDR2 LQKENI. CDR3 length: 14 residues. Losses at the gene ends were 3 bases for V and 5 bases for J; bases not matched to a gene: 6. The CDR3 reads CASSPVGGTETQYF. CDR3 bases read: TGTGCCAGCTCACCGGTAGGGGGCACGGAGACC.

As for this clone: The read terminates 3 residues before the CDR3 end, so the remaining end is supplied by the germline J gene. This chain links TRBV27 with TRBJ1-1, with TRBD1 matching over 10 bases. Germline V lookup: CDR1 MNHEY, CDR2 SMNVEV (reference sequence). Trimming took 4 bases from V and 2 from J; bases not matched to a gene: 1. The CDR3 is made up of 14 amino acids. The CDR3 bases that were read are TGTGCCAGCAGTTGGGACAGGGGAAACACTGAA. It yields the protein CASSWDRGNTE. In full, the CDR3 is CASSWDRGNTEAFF.

Notes on this clone: The read ends 3 residues before the CDR3 terminus; that terminus is restored from the germline J gene. This rearrangement joins TRBV29-1 to TRBJ2-2, with 12 bases identical to TRBD1. Trimming took 7 bases from V and 7 from J; bases not matched to a gene: 10. The length of the CDR3 is 15 residues. The germline CDR1 and CDR2 sequences are SQVTM and ANQGSEA. CDR3 DNA, as far as it was read: TGCAGCGCCGTGGGGGACAGGGGGCGGATCGGGGAG. Translating it yields CSAVGDRGRIGE. The full CDR3 sequence reads CSAVGDRGRIGELFF.

As to this clone: The read halts 3 residues ahead of the CDR3 end, with the missing end drawn from the germline J gene. The chain carries TRBV18 and TRBJ2-1; no clear D. The germline gives CDR1 KGHSH, CDR2 LQKENI. Trimming stripped 3 bases from V and 4 bases from J, with 10 bases between. This CDR3 is built from 14 residues. This chain's CDR3 is CASSPLADYNEQFF. CDR3 bases read: TGTGCCAGCTCACCTCTTGCAGATTACAATGAG. The full variable domain, in which reference TRBV18 and TRBJ2-1 provide the parts outside the CDR3, is NAGVMQNPRHLVRRRGQEARLRCSPMKGHSHVYWYRQLPEEGLKFMVYLQKENIIDESGMPKERFSAEFPKEGPSILRIQQVVRGDSAAYFCASSPLADYNEQFFGPGTRLTVL.

CDR3: CASSQDNAGYHNYGYTF. The DNA read from the CDR3 is TGCGCCAGCAGCCAAGATAACGCCGGTTATCACAACTATGGC. This sequence joins TRBV4-1 and TRBJ1-2; D not certain. The sequence runs out 3 residues before the end of the CDR3; the remainder is reconstructed from the germline J gene. This CDR3 has 17 amino acids. In germline, CDR1 is MGHRA, CDR2 YSYEKL. The V end was cut by 0 bases, the J end by 2 bases, with 16 bases between.

For this clone: The read ends 3 residues early relative to the CDR3; the germline J gene fills the gap. The chain couples TRBV7-3 to TRBJ2-1; 16 bases are shared with TRBD2. With V trimmed by 3 bases and J by 7 bases, 0 bases remained unmatched. There are 15 residues in the CDR3. The germline gives CDR1 SGHTA, CDR2 FQGTGA. The DNA read from the CDR3 is TGTGCCAGCAGCTTGGGACTAGCGGGGGGGAATGAG. Translating gives CASSLGLAGGNE. The entire CDR3 protein reads CASSLGLAGGNEQFF.

To note about this clone: The CDR3 goes on 3 residues after the read ends, and that part is filled in from the germline J gene. The rearrangement uses TRBV5-1 and TRBJ2-7, with no clear D. The CDR3 sequence is 14 residues long. The germline CDR1 and CDR2 sequences are SGHRS and YFSETQ. V was clipped by 0 bases and J by 2 bases, with 9 bases between them. CDR3 DNA, as far as it was read: TGCGCCAGCAGCTTGGCCGGTGGGCCCTACGAG. This gives the protein CASSLAGGPYE. The entire CDR3 is CASSLAGGPYEQYF.